Ten or more counts support the clone carrying this T cell receptor (beta chain). Its target is not known. These data are taken from a study of T cells in Graves' hyperthyroidism and ophthalmopathy. Study-wide points: It was a median about 7.1 months before onset that the model predicted ophthalmopathy. Blood samples included most of the expanded thyroid clonotypes exceeding 0.001.

V was shortened by 0 bases and J by 5 bases, with 10 bases between the two germline ends. Germline V lookup: CDR1 LGHDT, CDR2 YNNKEL (reference sequence). This CDR3 is built from 14 residues. RNA transcripts gave rise to amplified TCR beta CDR3 regions. Primed by the HTBI set, a first-round RT-PCR was run on the TCR CDR3. A single record per CDR3 protein comes from TCRdb applying MiXCR to the multiplex PCR reads. The sample yields a few hundred thousand distinct CDR3 sequences, 12% to 15% seen once. Uncontrolled infection, other autoimmune disease, pregnancy or lactation disqualified patients from enrolment. In making diagnoses, clinical symptoms, serum thyroxine and TRAb, thyroid ultrasound and orbital computed tomography were all used.

What was sequenced was blood. The sequence came from a woman in her late teens or twenties with Graves' hyperthyroidism. This chain connects TRBV3-1 to TRBJ2-5; possibly TRBD2 for D (5 bases). CDR3: CASSQDPPGETQYF. Here the CDR3 DNA reads TGTGCCAGCAGCCAAGATCCCCCGGGGGAGACCCAGTACTTC.